Listed below are T cell receptor beta chains from one sample, sequenced in a study of T cell responses to AZD1222 COVID-19 vaccine. Sequencing was performed with immunoSEQ multiplex PCR; in TCRdb, only in-frame clones are kept and a portion is missing. The sample consists of about 160,000 clones, approximately 92% of them appearing once. This material consisted of peripheral blood, taken 28 days after the second AZD1222 dose. The receptor source for this set is an adult who received the AZD1222 COVID-19 vaccine. Each CDR3 is given with its conserved first and last residue. Size is omitted from some rows. Given values are once, few, many or a class for expanded clones.

v_call	clone_size	cdr3_length	j_call	cdr3_aa
TRBV5-6	.	15	TRBJ1-1	CASSLGGSMNTEAFF
TRBV29-1	.	13	TRBJ2-3	CSDTRPDTDTQYF
TRBV27	.	14	TRBJ1-4	CASSLLREGEKLFF
TRBV19	.	12	TRBJ2-2	CASSANYGELFF
TRBV29-1	.	15	TRBJ2-7	CSVIFPGGASYEQYF
TRBV30	.	12	TRBJ1-1	CAWSGMNTEAFF
TRBV14	.	15	TRBJ2-4	CASSQGSIPENIQYF
TRBV11-2	few	15	TRBJ1-1	CASSLLADLNTEAFF
TRBV29-1	.	12	TRBJ1-1	CSPSLGGSEAFF
TRBV6-5	.	12	TRBJ2-7	CASSGDADEQYF
TRBV2	.	13	TRBJ1-1	CASSLGVNTEAFF
TRBV6-5	.	11	TRBJ1-5	CASSLNQPQHF
TRBV7-9	few	15	TRBJ1-6	CASSLATAYNSPLHF
TRBV2	.	14	TRBJ1-4	CASSEDRDNEKLFF
TRBV6-2/TRBV6-3	.	14	TRBJ1-2	CASSQSGMRDGYTF
TRBV28	.	14	TRBJ2-7	CASQVGLAGSEQYF
TRBV7-9	.	17	TRBJ1-6	CASSSGGPGTDNSPLHF
TRBV18	.	15	TRBJ2-7	CASSPGARNFHEQYF
TRBV6-5	.	15	TRBJ2-7	CASSYSTGSLGEQYF
TRBV19	.	13	TRBJ1-1	CASSAETYTEAFF
TRBV7-2	.	13	TRBJ1-1	CASSLNVGTEAFF
TRBV5-4	.	15	TRBJ2-2	CASSYRQGNTGELFF